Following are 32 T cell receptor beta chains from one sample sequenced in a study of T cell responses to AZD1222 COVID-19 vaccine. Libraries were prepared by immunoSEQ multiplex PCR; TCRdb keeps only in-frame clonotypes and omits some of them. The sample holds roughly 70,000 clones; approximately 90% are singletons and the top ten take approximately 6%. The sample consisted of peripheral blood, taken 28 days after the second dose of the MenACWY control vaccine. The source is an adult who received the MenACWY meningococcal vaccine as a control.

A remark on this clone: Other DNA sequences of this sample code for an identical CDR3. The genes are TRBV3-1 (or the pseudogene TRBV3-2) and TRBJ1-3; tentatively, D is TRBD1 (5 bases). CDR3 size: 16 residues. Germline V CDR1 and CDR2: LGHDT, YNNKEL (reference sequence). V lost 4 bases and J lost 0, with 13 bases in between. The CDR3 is CASSLGRGGSGNTIYF. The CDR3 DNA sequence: TGTGCCAGCAGCCTCGGGAGGGGAGGCTCTGGAAACACCATATATTTT.

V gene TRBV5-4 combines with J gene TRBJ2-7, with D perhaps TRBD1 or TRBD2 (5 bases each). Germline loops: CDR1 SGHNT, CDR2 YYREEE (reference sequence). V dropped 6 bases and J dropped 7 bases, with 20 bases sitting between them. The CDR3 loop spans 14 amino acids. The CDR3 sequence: CASTWDQTPGEQYF. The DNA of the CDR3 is TGTGCCAGCACGTGGGACCAGACTCCGGGGGAGCAGTACTTC.

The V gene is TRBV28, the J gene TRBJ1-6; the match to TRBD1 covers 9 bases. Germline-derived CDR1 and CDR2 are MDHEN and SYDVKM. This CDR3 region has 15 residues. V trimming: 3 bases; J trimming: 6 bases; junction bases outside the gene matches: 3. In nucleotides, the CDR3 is TGTGCCAGCAGTTTTGGGGGACAGGGTAATTCACCCCTCCACTTT. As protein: CASSFGGQGNSPLHF.

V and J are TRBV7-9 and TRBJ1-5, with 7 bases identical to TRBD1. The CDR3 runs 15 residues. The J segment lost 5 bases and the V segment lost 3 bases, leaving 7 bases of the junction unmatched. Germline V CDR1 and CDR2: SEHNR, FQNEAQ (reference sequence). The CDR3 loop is CASSFGTGEDQPQHF. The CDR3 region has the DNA TGTGCCAGCAGCTTTGGAACAGGGGAGGATCAGCCCCAGCATTTT. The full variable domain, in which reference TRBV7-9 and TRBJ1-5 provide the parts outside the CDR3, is DTGVSQNPRHKITKRGQNVTFRCDPISEHNRLYWYRQTLGQGPEFLTYFQNEAQLEKSRLLSDRFSAERPKGSFSTLEIQRTEQGDSAMYLCASSFGTGEDQPQHFGDGTRLSIL.

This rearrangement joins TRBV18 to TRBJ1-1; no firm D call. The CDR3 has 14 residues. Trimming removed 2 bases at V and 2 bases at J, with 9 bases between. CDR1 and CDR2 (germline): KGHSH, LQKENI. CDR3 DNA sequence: TGTGCCAGCTCACCAGAACAGCATAACACTGAAGCTTTCTTT. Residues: CASSPEQHNTEAFF.

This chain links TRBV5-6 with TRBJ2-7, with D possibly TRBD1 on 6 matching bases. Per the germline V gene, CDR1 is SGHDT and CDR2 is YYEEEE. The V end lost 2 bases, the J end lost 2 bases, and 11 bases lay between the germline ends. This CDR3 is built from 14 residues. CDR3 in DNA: TGTGCCAGCAGCTTAGGGACACTGACCTACGAGCAGTACTTC. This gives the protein CASSLGTLTYEQYF.

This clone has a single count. CDR3 DNA sequence: TGCAGCGTTAATACAGGGTATAACGAGCAGTACTTC. This gives the protein CSVNTGYNEQYF. J is TRBJ2-7 and V is TRBV29-1; perhaps TRBD1 as D (6 bases). V was trimmed by 5 bases and J by 5 bases, leaving 13 bases between them. The CDR3 sequence is 12 residues long. Germline CDR1 and CDR2: SQVTM and ANQGSEA.

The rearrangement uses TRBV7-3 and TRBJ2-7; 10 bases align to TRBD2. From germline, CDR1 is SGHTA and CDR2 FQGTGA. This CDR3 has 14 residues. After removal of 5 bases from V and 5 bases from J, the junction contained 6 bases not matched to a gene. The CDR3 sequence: CASSPLAGSNEQYF. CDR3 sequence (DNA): TGTGCCAGCAGCCCACTAGCGGGATCGAACGAGCAGTACTTC.

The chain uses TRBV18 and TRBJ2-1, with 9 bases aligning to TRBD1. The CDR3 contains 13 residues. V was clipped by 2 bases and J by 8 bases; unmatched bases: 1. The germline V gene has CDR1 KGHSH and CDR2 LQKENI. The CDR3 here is CASSPTGGDEQFF. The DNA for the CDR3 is TGTGCCAGCTCACCAACAGGGGGCGATGAGCAGTTCTTC.

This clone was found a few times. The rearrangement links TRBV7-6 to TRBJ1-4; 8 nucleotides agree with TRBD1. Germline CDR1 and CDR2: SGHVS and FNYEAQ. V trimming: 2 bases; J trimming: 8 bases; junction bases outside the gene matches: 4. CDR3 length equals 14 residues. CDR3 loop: CASSLQGAGEKLFF. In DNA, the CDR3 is TGTGCCAGCAGCTTACAGGGGGCGGGGGAAAAACTGTTTTTT.

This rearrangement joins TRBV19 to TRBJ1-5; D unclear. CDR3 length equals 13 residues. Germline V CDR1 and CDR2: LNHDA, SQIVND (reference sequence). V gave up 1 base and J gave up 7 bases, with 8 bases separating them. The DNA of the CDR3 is TGTGCCAGTAGTATAGCGGGAGGCCAGCCCCAGCATTTT. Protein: CASSIAGGQPQHF.

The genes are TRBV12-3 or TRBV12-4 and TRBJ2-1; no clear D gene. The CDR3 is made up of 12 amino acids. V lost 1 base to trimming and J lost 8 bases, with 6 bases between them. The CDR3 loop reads CASSLDRHEQFF. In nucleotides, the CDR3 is TGTGCCAGCAGTTTAGACCGACATGAGCAGTTCTTC.

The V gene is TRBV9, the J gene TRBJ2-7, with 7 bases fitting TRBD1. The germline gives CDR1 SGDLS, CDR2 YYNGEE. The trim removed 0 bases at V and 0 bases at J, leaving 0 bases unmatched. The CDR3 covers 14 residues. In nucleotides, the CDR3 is TGTGCCAGCAGCGTAGGGGACAGCTCCTACGAGCAGTACTTC. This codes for CASSVGDSSYEQYF.

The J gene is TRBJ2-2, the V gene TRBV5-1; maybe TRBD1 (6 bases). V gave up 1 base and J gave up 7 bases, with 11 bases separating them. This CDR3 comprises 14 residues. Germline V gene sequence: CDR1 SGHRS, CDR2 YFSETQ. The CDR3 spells CASSLLGASGELFF. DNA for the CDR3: TGCGCCAGCAGCTTGCTGGGGGCAAGCGGGGAGCTGTTTTTT.

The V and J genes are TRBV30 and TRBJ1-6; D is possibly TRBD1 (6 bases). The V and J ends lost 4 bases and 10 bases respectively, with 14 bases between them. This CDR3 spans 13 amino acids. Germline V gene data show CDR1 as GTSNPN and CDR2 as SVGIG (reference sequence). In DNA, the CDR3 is TGTGCCTGGAACCCCCAGGGGTACTCACCCCTCCACTTT. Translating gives CAWNPQGYSPLHF.

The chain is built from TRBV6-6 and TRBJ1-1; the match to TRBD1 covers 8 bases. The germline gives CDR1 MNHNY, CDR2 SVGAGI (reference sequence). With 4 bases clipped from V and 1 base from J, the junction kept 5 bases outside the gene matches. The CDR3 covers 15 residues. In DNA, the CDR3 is TGTGCCAGCAGTTCCCCGGGACAGGCGAACACTGAAGCTTTCTTT. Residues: CASSSPGQANTEAFF.

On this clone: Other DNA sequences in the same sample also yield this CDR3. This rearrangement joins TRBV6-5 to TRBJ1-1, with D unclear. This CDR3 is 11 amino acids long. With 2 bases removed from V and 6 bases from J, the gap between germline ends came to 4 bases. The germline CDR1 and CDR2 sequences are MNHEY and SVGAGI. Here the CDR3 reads CASSYRSEAFF. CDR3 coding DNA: TGTGCCAGCAGTTACCGTTCTGAAGCTTTCTTT.

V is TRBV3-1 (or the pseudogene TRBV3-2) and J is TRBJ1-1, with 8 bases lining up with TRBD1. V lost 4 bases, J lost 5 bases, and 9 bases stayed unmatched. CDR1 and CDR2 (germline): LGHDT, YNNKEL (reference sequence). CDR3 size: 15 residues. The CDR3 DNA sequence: TGTGCCAGCAGCCCCGACAGGGGAAGTTGGACTGAAGCTTTCTTT. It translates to CASSPDRGSWTEAFF.

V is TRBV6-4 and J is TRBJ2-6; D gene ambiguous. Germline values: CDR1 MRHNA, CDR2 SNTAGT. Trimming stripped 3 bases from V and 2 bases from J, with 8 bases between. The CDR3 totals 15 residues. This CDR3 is CASSDEQAGANVLTF. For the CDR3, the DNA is TGTGCCAGCAGTGATGAGCAGGCTGGGGCCAACGTCCTGACTTTC.

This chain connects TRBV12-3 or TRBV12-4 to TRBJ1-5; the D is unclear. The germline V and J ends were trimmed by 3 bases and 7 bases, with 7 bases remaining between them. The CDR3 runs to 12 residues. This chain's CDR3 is CASSFVIQPQHF. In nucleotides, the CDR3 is TGTGCCAGCAGTTTTGTAATACAGCCCCAGCATTTT.

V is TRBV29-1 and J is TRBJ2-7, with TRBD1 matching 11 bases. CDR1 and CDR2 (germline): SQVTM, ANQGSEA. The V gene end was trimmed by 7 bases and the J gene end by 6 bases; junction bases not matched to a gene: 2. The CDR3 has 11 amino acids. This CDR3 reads CSAGQGAEQYF. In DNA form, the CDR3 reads TGCAGCGCCGGACAGGGGGCCGAGCAGTACTTC.

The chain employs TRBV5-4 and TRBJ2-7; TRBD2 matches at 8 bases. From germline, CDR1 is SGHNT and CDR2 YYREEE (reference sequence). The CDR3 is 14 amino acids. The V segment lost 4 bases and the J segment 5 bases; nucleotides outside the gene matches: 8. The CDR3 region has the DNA TGTGCCAGCAGCGTGTGGAGCGGGAGCCACGAGCAGTACTTC. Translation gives CASSVWSGSHEQYF.

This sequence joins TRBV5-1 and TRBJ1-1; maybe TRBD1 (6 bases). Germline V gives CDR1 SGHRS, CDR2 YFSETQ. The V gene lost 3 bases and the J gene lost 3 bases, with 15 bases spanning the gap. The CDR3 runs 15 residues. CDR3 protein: CASSSIEQGYTEAFF. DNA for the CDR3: TGCGCCAGCAGCTCCATTGAACAGGGTTACACTGAAGCTTTCTTT.

CDR3: CASSHFTYEQYF. For the CDR3, the DNA is TGTGCCAGCAGCCATTTTACCTACGAGCAGTACTTC. The chain employs TRBV3-1 (or the pseudogene TRBV3-2) and TRBJ2-7, with D uncertain. The germline gives CDR1 LGHDT, CDR2 YNNKEL (reference sequence). Trimming pared 3 bases from V and 2 bases from J, leaving 5 bases between. This CDR3 comprises 12 residues.

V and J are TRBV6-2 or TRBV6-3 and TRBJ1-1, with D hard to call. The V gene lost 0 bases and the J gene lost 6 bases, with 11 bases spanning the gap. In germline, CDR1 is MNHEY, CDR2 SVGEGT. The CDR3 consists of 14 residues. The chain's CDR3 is CASSYSTQYSEAFF. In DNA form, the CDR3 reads TGTGCCAGCAGTTACTCGACTCAATATTCTGAAGCTTTCTTT.

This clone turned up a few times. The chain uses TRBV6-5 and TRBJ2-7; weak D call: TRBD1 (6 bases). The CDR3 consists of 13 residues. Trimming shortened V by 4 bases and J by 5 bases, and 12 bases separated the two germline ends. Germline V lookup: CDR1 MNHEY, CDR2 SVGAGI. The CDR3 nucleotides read TGTGCCAGCAGTTCCAGGGGAGTGGACGAGCAGTACTTC. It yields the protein CASSSRGVDEQYF.

The CDR3 DNA is TGCGCCAGCAGCTTGTTCGGAAATGGGGGCGGCGATACGCAGTATTTT. As protein: CASSLFGNGGGDTQYF. The rearrangement uses TRBV5-1 and TRBJ2-3; D possibly corresponds to TRBD1 (6 bases). Germline CDR1 SGHRS, CDR2 YFSETQ. Trimming shortened V by 1 base and J by 6 bases, and 18 bases separated the two germline ends. The CDR3 is 16 residues long.

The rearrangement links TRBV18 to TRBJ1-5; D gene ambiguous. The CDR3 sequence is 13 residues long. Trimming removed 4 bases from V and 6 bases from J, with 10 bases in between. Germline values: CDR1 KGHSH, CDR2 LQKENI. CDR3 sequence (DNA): TGTGCCAGCTCACAGGGTGGTGCTCAGCCCCAGCATTTT. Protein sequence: CASSQGGAQPQHF.

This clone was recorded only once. The chain's CDR3 is CASSLRTSGYGNSDEQFF. The CDR3 region has the DNA TGCGCCAGCAGCTTACGGACTAGCGGGTATGGGAATTCTGATGAGCAGTTCTTC. J is TRBJ2-1 and V is TRBV5-1; 11 bases are a match to TRBD2. The CDR3 totals 18 residues. V gave up 2 bases and J gave up 8 bases; unmatched junction bases: 15. The germline gives CDR1 SGHRS, CDR2 YFSETQ. The full variable domain, with the rest looked up from reference TRBV5-1 and TRBJ2-1, is KAGVTQTPRYLIKTRGQQVTLSCSPISGHRSVSWYQQTPGQGLQFLFEYFSETQRNKGNFPGRFSGRQFSNSRSEMNVSTLELGDSALYLCASSLRTSGYGNSDEQFFGPGTRLTVL.

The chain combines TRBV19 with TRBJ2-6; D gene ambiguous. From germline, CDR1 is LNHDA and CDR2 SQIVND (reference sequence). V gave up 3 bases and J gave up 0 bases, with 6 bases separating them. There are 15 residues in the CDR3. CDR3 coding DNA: TGTGCCAGTAGTATTTACAGCTCTGGGGCCAACGTCCTGACTTTC. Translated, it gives CASSIYSSGANVLTF. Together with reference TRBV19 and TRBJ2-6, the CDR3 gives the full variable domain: DGGITQSPKYLFRKEGQNVTLSCEQNLNHDAMYWYRQDPGQGLRLIYYSQIVNDFQKGDIAEGYSVSREKKESFPLTVTSAQKNPTAFYLCASSIYSSGANVLTFGAGSRLTVL.

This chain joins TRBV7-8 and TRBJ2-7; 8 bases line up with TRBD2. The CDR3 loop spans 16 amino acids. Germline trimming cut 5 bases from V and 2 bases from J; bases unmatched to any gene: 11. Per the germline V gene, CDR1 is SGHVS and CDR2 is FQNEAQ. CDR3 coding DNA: TGTGCCAGCAGCGCGCCCGGGGGGGGCGATACCTACGAGCAGTACTTC. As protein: CASSAPGGGDTYEQYF.

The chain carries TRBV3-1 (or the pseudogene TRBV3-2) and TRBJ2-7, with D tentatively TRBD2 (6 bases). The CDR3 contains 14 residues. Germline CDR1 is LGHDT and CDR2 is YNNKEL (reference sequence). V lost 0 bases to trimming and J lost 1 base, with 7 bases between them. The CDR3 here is CASSQDAGSYEQYF. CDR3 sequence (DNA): TGTGCCAGCAGCCAAGATGCGGGGTCCTACGAGCAGTACTTC.